These 18 T cell receptor beta chains originate from one sample sequenced in a study of siplizumab effects on memory and regulatory T cells. Generated by immunoSEQ multiplex PCR, the TCRdb table keeps only in-frame clones and is missing some. The data show 90,000 to 95,000 clones, with roughly 95% seen just once and 0.031% held by the top ten. The specimen was naive CD4+ T cells sorted from blood. These receptors were obtained from a human donor in good health.

J is TRBJ1-5 and V is TRBV7-2, with TRBD1 matching over 8 bases. The germline CDR1 and CDR2 sequences are SGHTA and FQGNSA. After removal of 1 base from V and 4 bases from J, the junction contained 3 bases not matched to a gene. This CDR3 region has 15 residues. The CDR3 spells CASSLGQGWNQPQHF. The CDR3 coding sequence is TGTGCCAGCAGCTTAGGACAGGGGTGGAATCAGCCCCAGCATTTT.

The chain combines TRBV30 with TRBJ2-5, with D possibly TRBD1 on 6 matching bases. Germline V gene data show CDR1 as GTSNPN and CDR2 as SVGIG (reference sequence). V was clipped by 1 base and J by 5 bases, with 11 bases between them. There are 13 residues in the CDR3. CDR3 bases: TGTGCCTGGAGTGGAACAGGGATCGAGACCCAGTACTTC. It specifies CAWSGTGIETQYF.

This chain links TRBV11-2 with TRBJ1-4, with D unclear. Germline CDR1 reads SGHAT; CDR2 reads FQNNGV. Trimming removed 3 bases at V and 7 bases at J, with 15 bases between. The CDR3 length is 15 residues. The CDR3 nucleotides are TGTGCCAGCAGCTTCGGATCGTCGCCGAGTGAAAAACTGTTTTTT. Encoded protein: CASSFGSSPSEKLFF.

The V and J genes are TRBV2 and TRBJ1-5; D uncertain. Germline lookup yields CDR1 SNHLY and CDR2 FYNNEI. Trimming left V 3 bases short and J 4 bases short, with 7 bases between. The CDR3 runs to 13 residues. The CDR3, as DNA: TGTGCCAGCAGTGATATTCCGAATCAGCCCCAGCATTTT. The encoded protein is CASSDIPNQPQHF.

This sequence joins TRBV7-2 and TRBJ1-1; 10 bases line up with TRBD1. Germline V gives CDR1 SGHTA, CDR2 FQGNSA. V lost 3 bases, J lost 3 bases, and 1 base stayed unmatched. CDR3 length equals 14 residues. This chain's CDR3 is CASSLTGGYTEAFF. CDR3 nucleotides: TGTGCCAGCAGCTTGACAGGGGGCTACACTGAAGCTTTCTTT.

The CDR3 loop reads CASTLGGASHSEQYF. CDR3 nucleotides: TGTGCCAGCACCCTAGGGGGCGCTTCCCACTCCGAGCAGTACTTC. The rearrangement links TRBV28 to TRBJ2-7; TRBD1 matches 7 bases. The V segment lost 7 bases and the J segment 6 bases; nucleotides outside the gene matches: 15. CDR1 is MDHEN and CDR2 is SYDVKM in the germline V gene. This CDR3 spans 15 amino acids.

The chain combines TRBV19 with TRBJ1-1, with D possibly matching TRBD1 (5 bases). The CDR3 runs to 12 residues. Per the germline V gene, CDR1 is LNHDA and CDR2 is SQIVND (reference sequence). Between the trimmed V and J ends, which lost 6 bases and 9 bases, there was a span of 14 bases. The CDR3 DNA sequence: TGTGCCAGTAGATTGGAGGGACGGAAAGCTTTCTTT. This encodes CASRLEGRKAFF.

V is TRBV4-1 and J is TRBJ2-3, with 14 bases lining up with TRBD2. The CDR3 covers 20 residues. Germline-derived CDR1 and CDR2 are MGHRA and YSYEKL. V was clipped by 4 bases and J by 5 bases; unmatched bases: 17. The chain's CDR3 is CASSLPRLAGGPVQGDTQYF. As DNA, the CDR3 is TGCGCCAGCAGCCTGCCGAGACTAGCGGGGGGGCCTGTCCAGGGAGATACGCAGTATTTT.

This rearrangement joins TRBV9 to TRBJ2-4; 12 bases map to TRBD1. The V and J ends lost 0 bases and 9 bases, in that order; junction bases with no gene match: 4. The germline V gene encodes CDR1 SGDLS and CDR2 YYNGEE. The CDR3 runs to 15 residues. The CDR3 DNA reads TGTGCCAGCAGCGTAGTGGGACAGGGGGCGGGCATTCAGTACTTC. As protein: CASSVVGQGAGIQYF. The variable domain in full, completed from reference TRBV9 and TRBJ2-4, reads DSGVTQTPKHLITATGQRVTLRCSPRSGDLSVYWYQQSLDQGLQFLIQYYNGEERAKGNILERFSAQQFPDLHSELNLSSLELGDSALYFCASSVVGQGAGIQYFGAGTRLSVL.

The chain joins TRBV7-6 to TRBJ1-3, with D unresolved. This CDR3 has 16 residues. With 1 base removed from V and 0 bases from J, the gap between germline ends came to 10 bases. CDR1 SGHVS and CDR2 FNYEAQ come from the germline V gene. CDR3 loop: CASSLEQVSSGNTIYF. CDR3 bases: TGTGCCAGCAGCTTAGAGCAGGTTAGCTCTGGAAACACCATATATTTT. The full variable domain, its missing parts supplied by reference TRBV7-6 and TRBJ1-3, is GAGVSQSPRYKVTKRGQDVALRCDPISGHVSLYWYRQALGQGPEFLTYFNYEAQQDKSGLPNDRFSAERPEGSISTLTIQRTEQRDSAMYRCASSLEQVSSGNTIYFGEGSWLTVV.

The chain recombines TRBV9 with TRBJ2-3; 14 bases agree with TRBD2. Germline V lookup: CDR1 SGDLS, CDR2 YYNGEE. This CDR3 comprises 18 residues. After removal of 2 bases from V and 0 bases from J, the junction contained 5 bases not matched to a gene. CDR3 DNA sequence: TGTGCCAGCAGCGTGACTAGCGGGGGGGCCGGTAGCACAGATACGCAGTATTTT. This sequence encodes CASSVTSGGAGSTDTQYF.

The chain uses TRBV7-7 and TRBJ2-5, with D perhaps matching TRBD2 (6 bases). V gave up 1 base and J gave up 2 bases, with 11 bases separating them. Germline V gene lookup returns CDR1 SSHAT and CDR2 FNYEAQ (reference sequence). CDR3 length: 15 residues. The chain's CDR3 is CASSLVAGQQETQYF. The CDR3 bases are TGTGCCAGCAGCTTAGTCGCGGGGCAACAAGAGACCCAGTACTTC.

In DNA form, the CDR3 reads TGTGCCAGCAGCTTAGCCTTGGGACAGGGGGTAAATTCACCCCTCCACTTT. This gives the protein CASSLALGQGVNSPLHF. The rearrangement links TRBV7-9 to TRBJ1-6; 11 bases are a match to TRBD1. Trimming cost V 0 bases and J 7 bases; bases outside gene matches: 5. Germline lookup yields CDR1 SEHNR and CDR2 FQNEAQ (reference sequence). The CDR3 loop spans 17 amino acids.

The genes are TRBV27 and TRBJ2-7; D could derive from TRBD1 or TRBD2 (7 bases each). Germline CDR1 reads MNHEY; CDR2 reads SMNVEV (reference sequence). This CDR3 spans 17 amino acids. V was pared by 1 base and J by 0 bases, with 16 bases between. This chain's CDR3 is CASSLWGGDSSSYEQYF. The CDR3 DNA is TGTGCCAGCAGTTTATGGGGAGGGGACAGCAGCTCCTACGAGCAGTACTTC.

The J gene is TRBJ2-7, the V gene TRBV2; the D is unclear. There are 12 residues in the CDR3. Trimming took 6 bases from V and 6 from J, leaving 12 bases between them. Looked up from germline, CDR1 is SNHLY and CDR2 is FYNNEI. CDR3 residues: CASRLTLFEQYF. The CDR3 DNA reads TGTGCCAGCAGACTTACTTTGTTCGAGCAGTACTTC.

This clone showed up just once. The gene calls are TRBV6-4 and TRBJ2-2, with TRBD1 as a possible D gene (5 bases). V was cut by 6 bases and J by 2 bases, with 7 bases left in between. This CDR3 contains 13 residues. CDR1 and CDR2 from the germline V gene are MRHNA and SNTAGT. CDR3 in amino acids: CASRGHNTGELFF. In DNA, the CDR3 is TGTGCCAGCAGAGGACATAACACCGGGGAGCTGTTTTTT.

The chain carries TRBV7-7 and TRBJ2-2, with 11 bases identical to TRBD2. The CDR3 is made up of 16 amino acids. V trimming: 5 bases; J trimming: 5 bases; junction bases outside the gene matches: 7. CDR1 SSHAT and CDR2 FNYEAQ come from the germline V gene (reference sequence). CDR3 in amino acids: CASSAGTSGETGELFF. The DNA of the CDR3 is TGTGCCAGCAGCGCAGGGACTAGCGGAGAAACCGGGGAGCTGTTTTTT. The variable domain in full, completed from reference TRBV7-7 and TRBJ2-2, reads GAGVSQSPRYKVTKRGQDVTLRCDPISSHATLYWYQQALGQGPEFLTYFNYEAQPDKSGLPSDRFSAERPEGSISTLTIQRTEQRDSAMYRCASSAGTSGETGELFFGEGSRLTVL.

This chain joins TRBV7-2 and TRBJ2-3; no reliable D call. Between the trimmed V and J ends, which lost 0 bases and 0 bases, there was a span of 7 bases. In germline, CDR1 is SGHTA, CDR2 FQGNSA. There are 15 residues in the CDR3. The DNA for the CDR3 is TGTGCCAGCAGCTTAGCGCCGGTTAGCACAGATACGCAGTATTTT. The encoded protein is CASSLAPVSTDTQYF.